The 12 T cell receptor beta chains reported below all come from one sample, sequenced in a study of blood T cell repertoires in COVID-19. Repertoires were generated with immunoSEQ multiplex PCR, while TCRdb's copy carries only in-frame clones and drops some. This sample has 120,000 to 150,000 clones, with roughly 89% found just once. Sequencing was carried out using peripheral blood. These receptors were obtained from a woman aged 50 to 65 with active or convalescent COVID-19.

CDR3 loop: CASTPGQGGIRYTF. For the CDR3, the DNA is TGTGCCAGCACCCCCGGACAGGGCGGTATTCGCTACACCTTC. The V gene is TRBV28, the J gene TRBJ1-2; 8 bases map to TRBD1. CDR3 length: 14 amino acids. CDR1 is MDHEN and CDR2 is SYDVKM in the germline V gene. Unmatched junction bases numbered 13, after V lost 7 bases and J lost 9 bases.

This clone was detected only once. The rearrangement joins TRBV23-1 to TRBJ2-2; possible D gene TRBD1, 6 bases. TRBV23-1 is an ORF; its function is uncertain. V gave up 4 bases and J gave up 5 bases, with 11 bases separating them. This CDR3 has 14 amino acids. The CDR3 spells CASSRTGRTGELFF. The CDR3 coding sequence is TGCGCCAGCAGTCGAACAGGGCGTACCGGGGAGCTGTTTTTT.

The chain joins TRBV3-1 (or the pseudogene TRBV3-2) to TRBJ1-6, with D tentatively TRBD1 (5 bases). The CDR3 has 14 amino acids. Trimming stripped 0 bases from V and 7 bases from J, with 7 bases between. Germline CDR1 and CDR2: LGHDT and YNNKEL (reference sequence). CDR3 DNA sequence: TGTGCCAGCAGCCAAGAGACAGAAAATTCACCCCTCCACTTT. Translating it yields CASSQETENSPLHF.

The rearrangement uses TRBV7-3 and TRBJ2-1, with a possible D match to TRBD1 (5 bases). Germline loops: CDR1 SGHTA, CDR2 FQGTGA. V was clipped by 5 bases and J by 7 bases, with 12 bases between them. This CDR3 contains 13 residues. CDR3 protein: CASSIDRNNEQFF. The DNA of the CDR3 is TGTGCCAGCAGCATTGACAGAAATAATGAGCAGTTCTTC.

As DNA, the CDR3 is TGTGCCAGCAGTACCGGGACAGGGGGTTCTGGAAACACCATATATTTT. Translated, it gives CASSTGTGGSGNTIYF. This sequence joins TRBV6-6 and TRBJ1-3; 11 positions agree with TRBD1. Trimming cost V 5 bases and J 1 base; bases outside gene matches: 4. Germline CDR1 reads MNHNY; CDR2 reads SVGAGI (reference sequence). This CDR3 has 16 amino acids.

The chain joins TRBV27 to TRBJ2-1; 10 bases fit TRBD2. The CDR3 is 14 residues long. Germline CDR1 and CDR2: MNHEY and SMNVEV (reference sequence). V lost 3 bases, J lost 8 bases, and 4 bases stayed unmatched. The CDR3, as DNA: TGTGCCAGCAGTTTTTCTAGCGGGAGCGATGAGCAGTTCTTC. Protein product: CASSFSSGSDEQFF.

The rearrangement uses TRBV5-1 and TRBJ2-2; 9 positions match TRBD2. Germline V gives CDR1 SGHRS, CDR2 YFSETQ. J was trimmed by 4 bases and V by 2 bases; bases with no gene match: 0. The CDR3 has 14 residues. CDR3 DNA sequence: TGCGCCAGCAGCTTTAGCGGGGGCACCGGGGAGCTGTTTTTT. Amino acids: CASSFSGGTGELFF.

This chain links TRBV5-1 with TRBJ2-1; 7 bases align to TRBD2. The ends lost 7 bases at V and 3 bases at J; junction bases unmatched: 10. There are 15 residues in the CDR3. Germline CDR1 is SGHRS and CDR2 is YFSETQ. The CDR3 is CASASPGTNYNEQFF. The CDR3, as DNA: TGCGCCAGCGCTTCCCCCGGGACTAACTACAATGAGCAGTTCTTC.

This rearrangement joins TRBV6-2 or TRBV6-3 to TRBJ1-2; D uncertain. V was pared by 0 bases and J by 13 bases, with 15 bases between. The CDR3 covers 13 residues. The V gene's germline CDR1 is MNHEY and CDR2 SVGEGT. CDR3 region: CASSYSTDTSTTF. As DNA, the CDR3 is TGTGCCAGCAGTTACTCGACCGACACTTCTACCACCTTC.

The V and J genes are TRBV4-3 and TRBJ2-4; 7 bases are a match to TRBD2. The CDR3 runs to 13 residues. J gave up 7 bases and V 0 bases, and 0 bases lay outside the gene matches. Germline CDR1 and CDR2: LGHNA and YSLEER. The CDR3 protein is CASSQERGNIQYF. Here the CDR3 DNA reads TGCGCCAGCAGCCAAGAGCGGGGGAACATTCAGTACTTC.

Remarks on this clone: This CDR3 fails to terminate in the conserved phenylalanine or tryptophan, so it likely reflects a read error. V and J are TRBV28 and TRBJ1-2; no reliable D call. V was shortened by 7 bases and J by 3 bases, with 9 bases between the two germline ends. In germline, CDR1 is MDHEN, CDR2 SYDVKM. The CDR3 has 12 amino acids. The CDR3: CASIGFDYGYTL. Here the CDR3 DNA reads TGTGCCAGCATTGGATTTGACTATGGCTACACCCTC.

CDR3 nucleotides: TGTGCCAGCAGTGACAGGGGACTAATCTCTGGAAACACCATATATTTT. It codes for CASSDRGLISGNTIYF. The chain uses TRBV6-1 and TRBJ1-3, with D maybe TRBD1 (6 bases). CDR1 and CDR2 (germline): MNHNS, SASEGT. This CDR3 is built from 16 residues. V shed 3 bases and J shed 0 bases, with 12 bases lying between them.